One and the same sample provided the 24 T cell receptor beta chains below, sequenced in a study of cytomegalovirus exposure and HLA in healthy donors. Vbeta (60) and Jbeta (13) primers were used in the PCR. TCRdb's copy holds only in-frame clones and misses some; the assay was immunoSEQ multiplex PCR. The repertoire has about 110,000 clones, over 70% of them found once; the top ten carry 2% to 2.5%. Material for sequencing was PBMCs. These receptors all come from a man aged 30 to 39 in good health and CMV-seronegative.

CDR3 nucleotides: TGTGCCAGCAGCGCCCGGGCAGGGGAGAATGAGCAGTTCTTC. It is translated as CASSARAGENEQFF. The chain has TRBV7-6 and TRBJ2-1, with D perhaps matching TRBD1 (6 bases). Germline-derived CDR1 and CDR2 are SGHVS and FNYEAQ. V shed 5 bases and J shed 7 bases, with 15 bases lying between them. This CDR3 region has 14 residues.

This clone counts as medium-sized. The rearrangement links TRBV2 to TRBJ2-1; 7 nucleotides align to TRBD2. The junction had 9 bases not matched to a gene; V was cut back by 8 bases and J by 5 bases. Germline loops: CDR1 SNHLY, CDR2 FYNNEI. This CDR3 has 14 residues. CDR3 loop: CASSQRGSNNEQFF. The CDR3 DNA reads TGTGCCAGCTCCCAGCGGGGATCAAACAATGAGCAGTTCTTC. Combining the CDR3 with reference TRBV2 and TRBJ2-1 gives the whole variable domain EPEVTQTPSHQVTQMGQEVILRCVPISNHLYFYWYRQILGQKVEFLVSFYNNEISEKSEIFDDQFSVERPDGSNFTLKIRSTKLEDSAMYFCASSQRGSNNEQFFGPGTRLTVL.

The gene calls are TRBV28 and TRBJ2-7, with D possibly being TRBD1 (6 bases). CDR3 length equals 14 residues. V lost 3 bases to trimming and J lost 2 bases, with 11 bases between them. Per germline, CDR1 MDHEN and CDR2 SYDVKM. Written as DNA, the CDR3 is TGTGCCAGCAGTTTTCAGGGGTCTGCCTACGAGCAGTACTTC. It codes for CASSFQGSAYEQYF. Looking up the rest from reference TRBV28 and TRBJ2-7 gives the full variable domain: DVKVTQSSRYLVKRTGEKVFLECVQDMDHENMFWYRQDPGLGLRLIYFSYDVKMKEKGDIPEGYSVSREKKERFSLILESASTNQTSMYLCASSFQGSAYEQYFGPGTRLTVT.

This CDR3 is CASSATGGDTEAFF. The CDR3 bases are TGTGCCAGCAGCGCCACAGGGGGCGACACTGAAGCTTTCTTT. This chain joins TRBV9 and TRBJ1-1; 9 nucleotides agree with TRBD1. The V gene end was trimmed by 3 bases and the J gene end by 3 bases; junction bases not matched to a gene: 3. This CDR3 region has 14 residues. Germline CDR1 SGDLS, CDR2 YYNGEE.

V is TRBV30 and J is TRBJ1-6; TRBD1 agrees at 9 bases. The CDR3 runs 14 residues. Germline lookup yields CDR1 GTSNPN and CDR2 SVGIG (reference sequence). The ends lost 4 bases at V and 5 bases at J; junction bases unmatched: 3. Here the CDR3 DNA reads TGTGCCTGGAACTGGGACAGGGATAATTCACCCCTCCACTTT. It translates to CAWNWDRDNSPLHF.

The chain uses TRBV19 and TRBJ1-5, with TRBD1 identical over 9 bases. J was trimmed by 7 bases and V by 9 bases; bases with no gene match: 7. From germline, CDR1 is LNHDA and CDR2 SQIVND (reference sequence). The CDR3 loop spans 13 amino acids. The CDR3 coding sequence is TGTGCCAGCCGGGACAGGGCGCGGCAGCCCCAGCATTTT. This sequence encodes CASRDRARQPQHF.

The V call is TRBV7-3, the J call TRBJ1-1; a possible D gene is TRBD1 (6 bases). V lost 1 base and J 0 bases, leaving 9 bases between the germline ends. Germline values: CDR1 SGHTA, CDR2 FQGTGA. The CDR3 loop spans 15 amino acids. The CDR3 reads CASSLNPGVNTEAFF. The CDR3, as DNA: TGTGCCAGCAGCTTAAACCCAGGGGTGAACACTGAAGCTTTCTTT.

V usage is TRBV9 and J usage is TRBJ1-2, with D maybe TRBD1 (6 bases). The CDR3 covers 15 residues. Germline V gene sequence: CDR1 SGDLS, CDR2 YYNGEE. V lost 2 bases and J lost 8, with 19 bases in between. CDR3 amino acids: CASSVLQGPVGGYTF. In nucleotides, the CDR3 is TGTGCCAGCAGCGTCCTACAGGGACCAGTGGGGGGCTACACCTTC.

The chain uses TRBV9 and TRBJ2-2; weak D call: TRBD2 (5 bases). CDR3 length: 14 amino acids. Between the trimmed V and J ends, which lost 3 bases and 6 bases, there was a span of 12 bases. Germline-derived CDR1 and CDR2 are SGDLS and YYNGEE. The CDR3 region is CASSEDSPSGELFF. As DNA, the CDR3 is TGTGCCAGCAGCGAGGACTCCCCGTCCGGGGAGCTGTTTTTT.

The chain recombines TRBV4-1 with TRBJ1-5; D perhaps matches TRBD1 (6 bases). V was pared by 1 base and J by 3 bases, with 7 bases between. From germline, CDR1 is MGHRA and CDR2 YSYEKL. The CDR3 length is 14 residues. The CDR3 bases are TGCGCCAGCAGCCAAGGACAGGACAATCAGCCCCAGCATTTT. Protein: CASSQGQDNQPQHF.

The chain links TRBV7-8 to TRBJ1-2, with D unresolved. Looked up from germline, CDR1 is SGHVS and CDR2 is FQNEAQ. V shed 1 base and J shed 2 bases, with 11 bases lying between them. CDR3 length: 15 amino acids. CDR3 amino acids: CASSLVLSGNYGYTF. CDR3 bases: TGTGCCAGCAGCTTAGTCTTGAGCGGGAACTATGGCTACACCTTC.

V is TRBV30 and J is TRBJ1-4; 7 positions match TRBD1. The V gene end was trimmed by 1 base and the J gene end by 8 bases; junction bases not matched to a gene: 7. CDR1 GTSNPN and CDR2 SVGIG come from the germline V gene (reference sequence). The CDR3 length is 14 residues. CDR3 residues: CAWSDPDRDEKLFF. CDR3 sequence (DNA): TGTGCCTGGAGTGACCCAGACAGGGACGAAAAACTGTTTTTT.

The chain employs TRBV6-4 and TRBJ2-1, with D possibly matching TRBD1 (6 bases). Trimming took 2 bases from V and 9 from J, leaving 17 bases between them. CDR1 is MRHNA and CDR2 is SNTAGT in the germline V gene. The CDR3 covers 15 residues. The CDR3, as DNA: TGTGCCAGCAGTGACGACCGACCAAAGGACAGTGAGCAGTTCTTC. Protein product: CASSDDRPKDSEQFF.

The genes are TRBV5-1 and TRBJ2-7, with 9 bases that match TRBD1. CDR3 length: 14 residues. The V gene's germline CDR1 is SGHRS and CDR2 YFSETQ. Unmatched junction bases numbered 7, after V lost 4 bases and J lost 5 bases. The CDR3 region has the DNA TGCGCCAGCAGCCCGGGACAGGGAGGCGACGAGCAGTACTTC. Translating it yields CASSPGQGGDEQYF.

V usage is TRBV30 and J usage is TRBJ1-5; the D is unclear. There are 13 residues in the CDR3. Germline CDR1 GTSNPN, CDR2 SVGIG (reference sequence). The V gene lost 1 base and the J gene lost 9 bases, with 13 bases spanning the gap. The CDR3 here is CAWSGLRYGPQHF. CDR3 in DNA: TGTGCCTGGAGTGGACTACGATACGGGCCCCAGCATTTT. The full variable domain, completed using reference TRBV30 and TRBJ1-5, is SQTIHQWPATLVQPVGSPLSLECTVEGTSNPNLYWYRQAAGRGLQLLFYSVGIGQISSEVPQNLSASRPQDRQFILSSKKLLLSDSGFYLCAWSGLRYGPQHFGDGTRLSIL.

This clone was detected only once. The V and J genes are TRBV5-4 and TRBJ1-1; 9 bases fit TRBD1. CDR3 size: 15 residues. The germline V gene has CDR1 SGHNT and CDR2 YYREEE (reference sequence). The J segment lost 4 bases and the V segment lost 1 base, leaving 5 bases of the junction unmatched. The CDR3 here is CASSLKQGAGTEAFF. DNA of the CDR3: TGTGCCAGCAGCTTGAAACAGGGGGCTGGCACTGAAGCTTTCTTT.

V gene TRBV25-1 combines with J gene TRBJ2-2, with TRBD1 identical over 7 bases. CDR3 length equals 15 residues. Germline CDR1 and CDR2: MGHDK and SYGVNS. The V and J ends lost 8 bases and 3 bases, in that order; junction bases with no gene match: 9. Here the CDR3 reads CASGASTGHTGELFF. The CDR3 DNA reads as TGTGCCAGCGGGGCTTCGACAGGGCACACCGGGGAGCTGTTTTTT.

This sequence joins TRBV9 and TRBJ2-5, with D possibly matching TRBD1 (5 bases). The last part of the DNA fits TRBJ2-7 better; the J call may be wrong. This CDR3 is built from 13 residues. CDR1 is SGDLS, CDR2 YYNGEE, per germline. In DNA, the CDR3 is TGTGCCAGCAGCGTAGACCAGGGCGGCGAGCAGTACTTC. It translates to CASSVDQGGEQYF.

The chain couples TRBV7-9 to TRBJ2-7; perhaps TRBD2 as D (7 bases). Germline assignment: CDR1 SEHNR and CDR2 FQNEAQ (reference sequence). The CDR3 sequence is 16 residues long. Trimming removed 5 bases at V and 5 bases at J, with 22 bases between. The CDR3 DNA reads TGTGCCAGCAGCATCACGGGGGGCCCGATTACTAACGAGCAGTACTTC. Residues: CASSITGGPITNEQYF. The whole variable domain, remainder taken from reference TRBV7-9 and TRBJ2-7, is DTGVSQNPRHKITKRGQNVTFRCDPISEHNRLYWYRQTLGQGPEFLTYFQNEAQLEKSRLLSDRFSAERPKGSFSTLEIQRTEQGDSAMYLCASSITGGPITNEQYFGPGTRLTVT.

The CDR3 spells CASSPSLGEQFF. The CDR3 DNA is TGTGCCAGCAGCCCCTCCCTCGGGGAGCAGTTCTTC. This chain uses TRBV11-3 with TRBJ2-1; D gene unclear. The length of the CDR3 is 12 residues. Trimming removed 5 bases from V and 10 bases from J, with 12 bases in between. Germline V gene lookup returns CDR1 SGHNT and CDR2 YENEEA. Full variable domain (remainder filled in from reference TRBV11-3 and TRBJ2-1): EAGVVQSPRYKIIEKKQPVAFWCNPISGHNTLYWYLQNLGQGPELLIRYENEEAVDDSQLPKDRFSAERLKGVDSTLKIQPAELGDSAVYLCASSPSLGEQFFGPGTRLTVL.

The chain carries TRBV5-1 and TRBJ2-7; 11 nucleotides agree with TRBD2. J was trimmed by 2 bases and V by 3 bases; bases with no gene match: 4. Germline lookup yields CDR1 SGHRS and CDR2 YFSETQ. CDR3 length: 15 residues. CDR3 loop: CASSSGLAGPYEQYF. In nucleotides, the CDR3 is TGCGCCAGCAGCTCCGGACTAGCGGGCCCCTACGAGCAGTACTTC.

V gene TRBV5-1 combines with J gene TRBJ1-1; 9 bases are shared with TRBD1. The CDR3 is made up of 17 amino acids. V was clipped by 3 bases and J by 0 bases; unmatched bases: 9. CDR1 is SGHRS, CDR2 YFSETQ, per germline. CDR3 in DNA: TGCGCCAGCAGCTCTGGGACAGGGAGTGCCCTGAACACTGAAGCTTTCTTT. Amino acids: CASSSGTGSALNTEAFF.

This clone was detected once. The chain joins TRBV13 to TRBJ2-5, with 8 positions matching TRBD2. The CDR3 runs to 14 residues. Germline lookup yields CDR1 PRHDT and CDR2 FYEKMQ (reference sequence). V gave up 1 base and J gave up 9 bases; unmatched junction bases: 7. CDR3 nucleotide sequence: TGTGCCAGCAGCTTAGCCCAGCGGGGGAAGGCCCAGTACTTC. Translated: CASSLAQRGKAQYF.

CDR3: CASSIGTQNTEAFF. The CDR3 DNA is TGTGCCAGCAGCATCGGGACACAGAACACTGAAGCTTTCTTT. The chain uses TRBV7-3 and TRBJ1-1; perhaps TRBD1 as D (6 bases). The CDR3 is made up of 14 amino acids. Trimming pared 5 bases from V and 1 base from J, leaving 11 bases between. The germline V gene encodes CDR1 SGHTA and CDR2 FQGTGA.